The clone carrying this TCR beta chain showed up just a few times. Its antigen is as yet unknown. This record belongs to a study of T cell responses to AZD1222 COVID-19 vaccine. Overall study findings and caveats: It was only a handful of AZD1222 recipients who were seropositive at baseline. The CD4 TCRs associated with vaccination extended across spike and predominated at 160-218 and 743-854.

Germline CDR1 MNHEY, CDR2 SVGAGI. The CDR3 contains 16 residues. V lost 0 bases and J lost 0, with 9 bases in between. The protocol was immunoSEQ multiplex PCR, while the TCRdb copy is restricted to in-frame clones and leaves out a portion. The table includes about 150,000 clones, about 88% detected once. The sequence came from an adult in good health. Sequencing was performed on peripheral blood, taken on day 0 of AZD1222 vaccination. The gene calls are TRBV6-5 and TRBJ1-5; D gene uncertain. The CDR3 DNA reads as TGTGCCAGCAGTTACTCGTTAAGTACTAGCAATCAGCCCCAGCATTTT. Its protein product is CASSYSLSTSNQPQHF.